This TCR beta chain was identified in a study of cytomegalovirus exposure and HLA in healthy donors. Study as a whole: Both the roughly 120 validation repertoires and the roughly 640 first-cohort repertoires used the same platform, as reported by a later analysis. Whole-study findings and limits: Cytomegalovirus status was reportedly diagnosed by the classifier with high sensitivity and specificity. A list of around 160 TCR beta chains associated with cytomegalovirus was given.

As for this clone: Its antigen is undetermined.

The assay was immunoSEQ multiplex PCR, and TCRdb's table has in-frame clones only and misses some. The profile covers 110,000 to 150,000 clones, with 86% appearing a single time and under 3% taken by the ten largest. Among the 120 or so subjects of the validation cohort, separate from the roughly 600-subject first cohort, were the donors. V was clipped by 8 bases and J by 0 bases; unmatched bases: 9. CDR3 size: 16 residues. Germline V gene sequence: CDR1 KGHSH, CDR2 LQKENI. This chain joins TRBV18 and TRBJ2-2; 7 bases are shared with TRBD1. The clonotype was recovered from a man aged 18 to 30 in good health and CMV-seronegative. What was sequenced was PBMCs. CDR3 region: CASDRVGYANTGELFF. The CDR3 bases are TGTGCCAGCGACAGGGTCGGCTACGCGAACACCGGGGAGCTGTTTTTT.